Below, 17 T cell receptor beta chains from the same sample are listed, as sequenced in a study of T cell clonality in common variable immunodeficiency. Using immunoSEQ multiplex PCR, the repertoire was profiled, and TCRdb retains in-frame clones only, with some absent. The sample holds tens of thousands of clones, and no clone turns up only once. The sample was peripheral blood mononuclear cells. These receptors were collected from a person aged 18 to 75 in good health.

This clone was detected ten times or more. The CDR3 loop reads CSVAEGGPYEQYF. The sequenced part of the CDR3 DNA is TGCAGCGTTGCGGAGGGGGGGCCCTACGAG. J is TRBJ2-7 and V is TRBV29-1; tentatively, D is TRBD2 (7 bases). The read stops 3 residues short of the end of the CDR3; the missing end is completed from the germline J gene. Germline V gene lookup returns CDR1 SQVTM and CDR2 ANQGSEA. The CDR3 length is 13 residues. V lost 4 bases to trimming and J lost 2 bases, with 12 bases between them.

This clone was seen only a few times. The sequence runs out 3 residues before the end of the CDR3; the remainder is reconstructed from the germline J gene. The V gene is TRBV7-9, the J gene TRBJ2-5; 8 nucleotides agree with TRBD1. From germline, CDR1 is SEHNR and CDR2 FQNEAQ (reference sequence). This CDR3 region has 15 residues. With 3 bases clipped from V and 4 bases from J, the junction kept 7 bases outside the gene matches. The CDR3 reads CASSFQGARGETQYF. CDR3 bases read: TGTGCCAGCAGCTTCCAGGGGGCGCGTGGAGAGACC.

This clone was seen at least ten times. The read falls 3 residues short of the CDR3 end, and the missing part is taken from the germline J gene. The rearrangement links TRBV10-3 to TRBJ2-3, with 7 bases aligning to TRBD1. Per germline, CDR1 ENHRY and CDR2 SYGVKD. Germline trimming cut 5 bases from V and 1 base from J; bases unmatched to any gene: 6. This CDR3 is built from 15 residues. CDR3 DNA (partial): TGTGCCATCAGTCTAAGGGGGACAGGCACAGATACG. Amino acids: CAISLRGTGTDT. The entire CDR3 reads CAISLRGTGTDTQYF.

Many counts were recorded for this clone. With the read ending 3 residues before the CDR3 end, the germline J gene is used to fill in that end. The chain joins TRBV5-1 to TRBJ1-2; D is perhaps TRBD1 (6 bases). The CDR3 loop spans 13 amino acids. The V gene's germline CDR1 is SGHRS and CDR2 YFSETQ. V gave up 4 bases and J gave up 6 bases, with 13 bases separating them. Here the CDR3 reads CASSARDKHGYTF. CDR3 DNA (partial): TGCGCCAGCAGCGCCCGGGACAAGCATGGC.

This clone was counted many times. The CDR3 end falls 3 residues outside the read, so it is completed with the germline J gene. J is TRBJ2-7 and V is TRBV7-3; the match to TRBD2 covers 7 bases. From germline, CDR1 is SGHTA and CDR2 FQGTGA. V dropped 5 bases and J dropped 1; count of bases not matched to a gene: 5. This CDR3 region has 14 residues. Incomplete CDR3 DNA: TGTGCCAGCAGCCCGGGGGGTGGGTCCTACGAG. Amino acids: CASSPGGGSYE. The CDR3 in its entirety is CASSPGGGSYEQYF.

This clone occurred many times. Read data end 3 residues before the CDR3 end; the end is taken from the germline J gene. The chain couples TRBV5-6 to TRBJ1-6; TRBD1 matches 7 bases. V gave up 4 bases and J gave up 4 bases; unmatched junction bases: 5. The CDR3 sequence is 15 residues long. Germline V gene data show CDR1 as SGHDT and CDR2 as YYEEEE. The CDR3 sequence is CASSLRTGYNSPLHF. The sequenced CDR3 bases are TGTGCCAGCAGCCTTCGGACAGGTTATAATTCACCC.

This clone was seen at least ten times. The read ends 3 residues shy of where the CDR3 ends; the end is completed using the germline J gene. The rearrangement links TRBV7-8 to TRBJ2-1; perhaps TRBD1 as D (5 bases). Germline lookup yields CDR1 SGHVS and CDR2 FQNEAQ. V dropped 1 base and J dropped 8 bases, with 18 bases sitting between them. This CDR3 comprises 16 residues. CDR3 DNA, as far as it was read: TGTGCCAGCAGCTTAGGTTGGACATCAATGTTCCATGAG. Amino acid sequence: CASSLGWTSMFHE. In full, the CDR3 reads CASSLGWTSMFHEQFF.

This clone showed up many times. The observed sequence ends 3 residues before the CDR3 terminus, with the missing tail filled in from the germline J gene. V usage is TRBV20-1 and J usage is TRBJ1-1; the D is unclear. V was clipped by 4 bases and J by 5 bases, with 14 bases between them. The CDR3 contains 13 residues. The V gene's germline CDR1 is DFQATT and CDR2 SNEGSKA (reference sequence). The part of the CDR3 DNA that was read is TGCAGTGCTACCCGCACTATCCGGACTGAA. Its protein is CSATRTIRTE. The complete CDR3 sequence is CSATRTIRTEAFF.

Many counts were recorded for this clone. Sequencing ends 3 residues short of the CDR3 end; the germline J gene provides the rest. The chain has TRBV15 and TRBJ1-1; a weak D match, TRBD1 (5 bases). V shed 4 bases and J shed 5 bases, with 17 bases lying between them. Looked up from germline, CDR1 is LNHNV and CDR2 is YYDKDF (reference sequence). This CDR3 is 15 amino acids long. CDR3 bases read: TGTGCCACCAGCAAGATCAGGGCCTACGTAACTGAA. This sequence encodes CATSKIRAYVTE. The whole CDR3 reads CATSKIRAYVTEAFF.

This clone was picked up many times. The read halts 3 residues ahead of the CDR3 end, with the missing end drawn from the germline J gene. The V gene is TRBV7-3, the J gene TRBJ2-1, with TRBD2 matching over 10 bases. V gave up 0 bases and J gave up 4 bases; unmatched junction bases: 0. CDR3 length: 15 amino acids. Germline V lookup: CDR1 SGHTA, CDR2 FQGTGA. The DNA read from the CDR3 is TGTGCCAGCAGCTTAACTAGCGGGGGGTACAATGAG. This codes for CASSLTSGGYNE. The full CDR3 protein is CASSLTSGGYNEQFF.

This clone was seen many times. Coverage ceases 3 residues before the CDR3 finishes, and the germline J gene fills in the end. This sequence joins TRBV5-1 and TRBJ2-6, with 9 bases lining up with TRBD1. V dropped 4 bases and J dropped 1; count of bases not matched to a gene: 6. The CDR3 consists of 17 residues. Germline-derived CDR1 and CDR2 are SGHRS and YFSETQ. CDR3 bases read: TGCGCCAGCAGCCCGGGACAGGGTTCTTCTGGGGCCAACGTC. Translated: CASSPGQGSSGANV. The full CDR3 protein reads CASSPGQGSSGANVLTF.

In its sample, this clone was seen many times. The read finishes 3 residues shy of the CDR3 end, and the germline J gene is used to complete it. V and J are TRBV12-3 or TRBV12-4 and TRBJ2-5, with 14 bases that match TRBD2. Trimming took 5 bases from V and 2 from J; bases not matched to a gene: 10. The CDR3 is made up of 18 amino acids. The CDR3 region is CASSPLRGTSGRQETQYF. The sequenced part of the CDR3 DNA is TGTGCCAGCAGTCCTCTTAGGGGGACTAGCGGGAGACAAGAGACC.

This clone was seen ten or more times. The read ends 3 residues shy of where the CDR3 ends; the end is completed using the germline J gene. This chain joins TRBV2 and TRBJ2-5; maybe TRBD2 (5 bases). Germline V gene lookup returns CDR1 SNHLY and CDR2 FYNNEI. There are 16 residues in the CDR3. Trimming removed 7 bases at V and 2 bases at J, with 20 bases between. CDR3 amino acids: CASIGPAAVVQETQYF. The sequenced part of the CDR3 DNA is TGTGCCAGCATCGGCCCCGCAGCGGTAGTACAAGAGACC.

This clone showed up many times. The CDR3 loop reads CASSFLREKLFF. CDR3 DNA (partial): TGTGCCAGCAGTTTCTTAAGGGAAAAA. The chain carries TRBV28 and TRBJ1-4; D unclear. The CDR3 is cut off 3 residues early in the read; its end comes from the germline J gene. With 3 bases removed from V and 8 bases from J, the gap between germline ends came to 7 bases. Looked up from germline, CDR1 is MDHEN and CDR2 is SYDVKM. CDR3 length: 12 residues.

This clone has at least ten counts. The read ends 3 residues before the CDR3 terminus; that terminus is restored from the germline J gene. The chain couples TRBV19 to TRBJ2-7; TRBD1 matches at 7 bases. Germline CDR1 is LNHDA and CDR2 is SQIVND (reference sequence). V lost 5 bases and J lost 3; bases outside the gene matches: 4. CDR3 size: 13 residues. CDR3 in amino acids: CASSDGTDYEQYF. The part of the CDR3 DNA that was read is TGTGCCAGTAGTGACGGGACAGACTACGAG.

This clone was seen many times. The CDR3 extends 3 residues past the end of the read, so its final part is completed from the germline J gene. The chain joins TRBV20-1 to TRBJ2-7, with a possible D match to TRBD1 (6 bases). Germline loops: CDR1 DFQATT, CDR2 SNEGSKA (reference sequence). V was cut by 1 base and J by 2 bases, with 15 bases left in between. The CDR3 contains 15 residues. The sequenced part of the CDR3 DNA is TGCAGTGCTAGAGCAGGGGTTGGGGATACCTACGAG. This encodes CSARAGVGDTYE. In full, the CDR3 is CSARAGVGDTYEQYF.

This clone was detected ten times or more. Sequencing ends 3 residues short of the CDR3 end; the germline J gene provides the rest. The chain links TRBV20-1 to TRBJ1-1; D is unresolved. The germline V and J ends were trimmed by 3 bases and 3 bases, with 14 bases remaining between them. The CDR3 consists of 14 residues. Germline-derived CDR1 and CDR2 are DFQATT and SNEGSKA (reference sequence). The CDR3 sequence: CSASHPAGDTEAFF. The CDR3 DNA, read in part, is TGCAGTGCTAGTCATCCCGCGGGAGACACTGAA.